This T cell receptor beta chain was observed in a study of metastatic and nonmetastatic thyroid tumors. Per the germline V gene, CDR1 is MGHRA and CDR2 is YSYEKL. V was shortened by 1 base and J by 1 base, with 8 bases between the two germline ends. The CDR3 is made up of 15 amino acids. All patients were treatment-naive before thyroid surgery. TCRdb reprocessed the PCR reads using MiXCR. The sample has about 24,000 clones, around 20% seen once. This clone showed up many times. The receptor was isolated from a male donor with papillary thyroid cancer or a benign thyroid nodule (not recorded which). Some clones in this sample may be carry-over from other donors' samples. This chain links TRBV4-1 with TRBJ1-5, with D uncertain. Sequencing used blood. The DNA of the CDR3 is TGCGCCAGCAGCCAAGCGGGTCAGAGCAATCAGCCCCAGCATTTT. This sequence encodes CASSQAGQSNQPQHF.